These T cell receptor beta chains were read from a single sample in a study of blood T cells in healthy people across ages. TCRdb reanalysed the 5' RACE reads using MiXCR and keeps one entry per CDR3 protein. The data show 1,300,000 or so distinct CDR3 sequences, roughly 60% seen once. Sequenced input: blood. The receptors were sampled from a man aged 18 to 30 in good health. The CDR3 runs from the conserved cysteine through the conserved F or W. A D gene is named only where the DNA matches it firmly. Clone sizes are given selectively: once, few, many, or a class where the clone is expanded.

-,few,TRBV12-3/TRBV12-4,17,TRBJ1-6,TGTGCCAGCAGTTTTGGACAGCTAAGCTCCTATAATTCACCCCTCCACTTT,CASSFGQLSSYNSPLHF
-,once,TRBV7-8,15,TRBJ2-3,TGTGCCAGCAGCCCCCGACCCACGTTAGCGGATACGCAGTATTTT,CASSPRPTLADTQYF
-,few,TRBV15,14,TRBJ1-5,TGTGCCACCAGCAGAGATCGCGGGGGCCAGCCCCAGCATTTT,CATSRDRGGQPQHF
TRBD2,-,TRBV5-1,17,TRBJ2-6,TGCGCCAACAACCCATCACGGGGGGGATCTGGGGCCAACGTCCTGACTTTC,CANNPSRGGSGANVLTF
TRBD1,-,TRBV7-9,15,TRBJ1-2,TGTGCCAGCAGCGCCCCTGGGACAGCTAACTATGGCTACACCTTC,CASSAPGTANYGYTF
TRBD2,few,TRBV4-2,15,TRBJ2-7,TGTGCCAGCAGCCAAGGTCTAGCGGGAGGGAATGAGCAGTACTTC,CASSQGLAGGNEQYF
-,few,TRBV18,12,TRBJ2-7,TGTGCCAGCTCGCGACAGGAGGGCGAGCAGTACTTC,CASSRQEGEQYF
TRBD1,few,TRBV10-3,16,TRBJ1-2,TGTGCCATCAGAGGGACAGGGGAAGGAGATAACTATGGCTACACCTTC,CAIRGTGEGDNYGYTF
-,few,TRBV7-9,14,TRBJ2-7,TGTGCCAGCAGCTTAGCTCAGAGCCCCTACGAGCAGTACTTC,CASSLAQSPYEQYF
-,few,TRBV29-1,15,TRBJ2-2,TGCAGCGTCGAGACCGGGACACTTAACACCGGGGAGCTGTTTTTT,CSVETGTLNTGELFF
-,once,TRBV7-8,13,TRBJ2-1,TGTGCCCTTGAGTACCCGACCGTCAATGAGCAGTTCTTC,CALEYPTVNEQFF
-,few,TRBV27,16,TRBJ1-2,TGTGCCAGCAGCCACAAAGGGCAGATAGCAAACTATGGCTACACCTTC,CASSHKGQIANYGYTF
TRBD2,-,TRBV3-1,15,TRBJ2-5,TGTGCCAGCGAGGTACTAGCGGGGGGGCGTGAGACCCAGTACTTC,CASEVLAGGRETQYF
-,-,TRBV3-1,18,TRBJ2-1,TGTGCCAGCAGCCAAGACCCGATCGGAGGGGGAGAAGGCAATGAGCAGTTCTTC,CASSQDPIGGGEGNEQFF
-,-,TRBV7-2,14,TRBJ2-1,TGTGCCAGCAGCCAGGACTTCAACCGGAATGAGCAGTTCTTC,CASSQDFNRNEQFF
TRBD2,-,TRBV4-1,15,TRBJ2-5,TGCGCCAGCAGCCAGGAGACTAGCAGCCGAGAGACCCAGTACTTC,CASSQETSSRETQYF
-,-,TRBV7-3,16,TRBJ2-7,TGTGCCAGCAGCTTATACGGCGAGGTGTTAGCCTACGAGCAGTACTTC,CASSLYGEVLAYEQYF
-,few,TRBV27,11,TRBJ2-5,TGTGCCAGCATGCCCCCGGAGACCCAGTACTTC,CASMPPETQYF
-,-,TRBV10-3,16,TRBJ2-4,TGTGCCATCAGTGTAAGGAGTGGGGGAGACGGAAACATTCAGTACTTC,CAISVRSGGDGNIQYF
TRBD2,few,TRBV11-1,16,TRBJ2-3,TGTGCCAGCAGATCCGCCAAACTAGCGGCGGTGGATACGCAGTATTTT,CASRSAKLAAVDTQYF
-,-,TRBV12-3/TRBV12-4,14,TRBJ1-1,TGTGCCAGCAGCCAACCCCCGGGCAGCACTGAAGCTTTCTTT,CASSQPPGSTEAFF